A few counts support the clone carrying this TCR beta chain. In germline, CDR1 is LNHDA, CDR2 SQIVND (reference sequence). The CDR3 loop spans 13 amino acids. Trimming cost V 5 bases and J 8 bases, with 12 bases left between them. This was the immunoSEQ v3 assay. This table comes from immunoSEQ multiplex PCR, and its TCRdb copy is limited to in-frame clones, with some not included. The top ten clones hold 5.5% to 8.5% of a sample with tens of thousands of clones, 55% to 75% of them seen once. The data originate from a study of TIL therapy for anti-PD-1-resistant metastatic lung cancer. Study-level background: Progressing patients received lymphodepletion, expanded TIL infusion and IL-2.

Time point noted: pre-treatment sample, taken before nivolumab and TIL therapy. The chain carries TRBV19 and TRBJ1-4; D not resolved. The sample consisted of blood, taken at baseline. This receptor was obtained from a person aged 25 to 85 with non-small cell lung cancer. In DNA, the CDR3 is TGTGCCAGTAGTCCCCTCTCGTGGGAAAAACTGTTTTTT. Its protein product is CASSPLSWEKLFF.